The entry below gives a single TCR beta chain sequence along with its context. This entry is derived from a study of blood T cell repertoires in COVID-19. Study information: The United States, Italy and Spain provided the acute and convalescent COVID-19 samples.

Original processing notes: Reference gene primer amplification gave estimated nucleated cell counts. Only in-frame clones appear in the TCRdb table, and some are missing; sequencing was by immunoSEQ multiplex PCR. The V and J calls and clone size were taken over from that table, and D and trimming were inferred from the DNA. Of roughly 230,000 clones listed, approximately 85% were seen once; the top ten hold 4.5% to 5.5%. Germline V gives CDR1 DFQATT, CDR2 SNEGSKA (reference sequence). This CDR3 region has 11 residues. The ends were cut back, 0 bases at V and 5 bases at J, with 4 bases in the middle. Patients of the Seattle cohort, enrolled during active infection, were followed longitudinally.

The clonotype comes from a man aged 45-65 years with COVID-19, enrolled during active disease. Specimen: peripheral blood. This chain joins TRBV20-1 and TRBJ1-1; unclear D gene. CDR3 coding DNA: TGCAGTGCTAGAGATCGGACTGAAGCTTTCTTT. Residues: CSARDRTEAFF.